This T cell receptor beta chain comes out of a study of T cells in Graves' hyperthyroidism and ophthalmopathy. Germline lookup yields CDR1 SGHTA and CDR2 FQGTGA. The CDR3 runs to 13 residues. V gave up 6 bases and J gave up 8 bases, with 16 bases separating them. TCR beta CDR3 sequences were amplified from RNA transcripts. HTBI primers were the set used in a first-round RT-PCR of the TCR CDR3. One entry per CDR3 protein, called by TCRdb with MiXCR from the multiplex PCR reads. Altogether approximately 510,000 distinct CDR3 sequences are present, less than 25% being singletons, with the ten largest covering less than 30%. Only a few counts were recorded for this clonotype. Newly diagnosed hyperthyroidism patients aged 18 to 65 years had disease lasting under 2 months. Patients having uncontrolled infection, another autoimmune disease, pregnancy or lactation were not included. Diagnoses rested on clinical symptoms, serum thyroxine and TRAb, thyroid ultrasound and orbital computed tomography.

This TCR was recovered from a man between 18 and 29 years old with Graves' hyperthyroidism. The chain is built from TRBV7-3 and TRBJ1-1; no definite D call. Sequencing used blood. DNA of the CDR3: TGTGCCAGCAGACCGGCGGCGGATCAAGAAGCTTTCTTT. It encodes CASRPAADQEAFF.